These T cell receptor beta chains were read from a single sample in a study of Tregs in tolerant kidney transplant recipients. Data came from immunoSEQ multiplex PCR; TCRdb stores just in-frame clones and leaves some out. Here the sample spans 30,000 or so clones, about four fifths being singletons. These receptors' antigens are unknown. The material sequenced was Tregs from blood cultured with allogeneic cells. These receptors all stem from a human donor in good health. CDR3s include the opening cysteine and the closing phenylalanine or tryptophan. The D gene is left open where the match is weak. Size tells how often a clone was seen (once, few, many) or the class of an expanded clone, and some rows leave it out.

v_gene,j_gene,d_gene,abundance,CDR3nt,CDR3aa
TRBV7-6,TRBJ1-5,TRBD1,.,TGTGCCAGCAGCTCGACAGGGGACCTGGGGCCCCAGCATTTT,CASSSTGDLGPQHF
TRBV25-1,TRBJ2-1,TRBD1,.,TGTGCCAGCATGGATTCCGGGACAGGGAGCTACAATGAGCAGTTCTTC,CASMDSGTGSYNEQFF
TRBV19,TRBJ2-2,TRBD2,.,TGTGCCAGTAGTATGTACCGGGAGGATAGGACCGGGGAGCTGTTTTTT,CASSMYREDRTGELFF
TRBV5-1,TRBJ2-2,.,.,TGCGCCAGCAGAAGGCAGAACACCGGGGAGCTGTTTTTT,CASRRQNTGELFF
TRBV5-3,TRBJ2-4,.,.,TGTGCCAGAAGCTTGTCAGGCCCGGGAGTGCACCGAAACATTCAGTACTTC,CARSLSGPGVHRNIQYF
TRBV6-5,TRBJ1-1,.,.,TGTGCCAGCAGTTACTCGAGGGGTCTCAGGACTGAAGCTTTCTTT,CASSYSRGLRTEAFF
TRBV5-4,TRBJ2-5,TRBD1,once,TGTGCCAGCAGCTTGAGGACAGGGGGCGCCGAGACCCAGTACTTC,CASSLRTGGAETQYF
TRBV29-1,TRBJ2-5,TRBD1,.,TGCAGCGTTCGAGGGGCCGGGACAGGACCCCAAGAGACCCAGTACTTC,CSVRGAGTGPQETQYF
TRBV29-1,TRBJ1-3,.,once,TGCAGCGTTCACACATCTGGAAACACCATATATTTT,CSVHTSGNTIYF
TRBV7-1,TRBJ2-1,TRBD2,.,TGTGCCAGCAGCTCCCAAGCGGGGTACAATGAGCAGTTCTTC,CASSSQAGYNEQFF
TRBV5-1,TRBJ1-1,TRBD1,.,TGCGCCAGCAGCGGGCTGACAGGGCCGAACACTGAAGCTTTCTTT,CASSGLTGPNTEAFF
TRBV7-9,TRBJ1-2,.,.,TGTGCCAGCAGCTTGGTCGGGTCAGGAGGCTACACCTTC,CASSLVGSGGYTF
TRBV2,TRBJ1-2,.,.,TGTGCCAGCAGATTCTTGCGAAACTATGGCTACACCTTC,CASRFLRNYGYTF
TRBV7-9,TRBJ2-7,.,.,TGTGCCAGCAGCTTTGAGGAGGTTTCCTACGAGCAGTACTTC,CASSFEEVSYEQYF
TRBV7-2,TRBJ1-5,.,.,TGTGCCAGCAGCTTAAGGGCAGAAGGGCCCCAGCATTTT,CASSLRAEGPQHF
TRBV6-6,TRBJ2-1,TRBD2,.,TGTGCCAGCAGTTTAAAAGCGGGAGGGTTCGCGGTCTTC,CASSLKAGGFAVF
TRBV5-6,TRBJ2-7,.,.,TGTGCCAGCAGCTTGAAGGGTTCCTACGAGCAGTACTTC,CASSLKGSYEQYF
TRBV5-1,TRBJ2-3,.,.,TGCGCCAGCAGCAAACTGACACCCGGTTTGATTAGCACAGATACGCAGTATTTT,CASSKLTPGLISTDTQYF
TRBV6-6,TRBJ2-4,TRBD2,.,TGTGCCAGCAGCTCGGGACTACCGAACATTCAGTACTTC,CASSSGLPNIQYF
TRBV5-1,TRBJ2-3,.,.,TGCGCCAGCAGCTCGGGACTGGGTCAGGGCGGTACGCAGTATTTT,CASSSGLGQGGTQYF
TRBV7-3,TRBJ2-5,.,.,TGTGCCAGCAGCAAATACGGACAGAAAGAGACCCAGTACTTC,CASSKYGQKETQYF
TRBV15,TRBJ1-6,.,.,TGTGCCACCAGCAGAGATAAGAGACAAGGGACCACCTATAATTCACCCCTCCACTTT,CATSRDKRQGTTYNSPLHF
TRBV2,TRBJ1-1,TRBD1,once,TGTGCCAGCAGTGAACGGACAGGGACTGGTGAAGCTTTCTTT,CASSERTGTGEAFF
TRBV14,TRBJ2-7,.,.,TGTGCCAGCAGCCAAGGCTTCGGCGAGCAGTACTTC,CASSQGFGEQYF
TRBV7-3,TRBJ2-1,.,.,TGTGCCAGCAGCCCAAGACGTTTGGCCCTTTCGGATGAGCAGTTCTTC,CASSPRRLALSDEQFF
TRBV6-5,TRBJ2-3,.,.,TGTGCCAGCAGTTACAAGGGACCCTTAGCAGATACGCAGTATTTT,CASSYKGPLADTQYF
TRBV14,TRBJ2-1,TRBD2,.,TGTGCCAGCAGCCGGACTAGCCGATACAATGAGCAGTTCTTC,CASSRTSRYNEQFF
TRBV7-3,TRBJ2-3,.,.,TGTGCCAGCAGCTTAACAGGGCCAGGCACAGATACGCAGTATTTT,CASSLTGPGTDTQYF
TRBV10-2,TRBJ1-1,.,few,TGCGCCAGCAAATCGGGGAGGAGGACTGAAGCTTTCTTT,CASKSGRRTEAFF
TRBV5-1,TRBJ2-7,TRBD1,.,TGCGCCAGCGGACTTCAGGGGGCCTACGAGCAGTACTTC,CASGLQGAYEQYF
TRBV5-1,TRBJ2-7,TRBD1,.,TGCGCCAGCAGTAGGGGACAGGGCTACGAGCAGTACTTC,CASSRGQGYEQYF
TRBV29-1,TRBJ2-3,TRBD2,.,TGCAGCGTTGAAGTAGCGGGAGGGCCAGATACGCAGTATTTT,CSVEVAGGPDTQYF